What follows is one TCR beta chain and its context. This clone was detected only a few times. Its antigen is unknown. Base qualities are not provided; no much larger clone lies one nucleotide away. The donors were healthy, HIV-negative adults who had no recently reported acute infections or vaccinations. All donors were Caucasian adults living in Nashville, Tennessee, USA. For unsorted samples, some 90 million PBMCs were counted and genomic DNA was extracted with the QIAamp DNA Blood Mini kit. Blood was collected by leukapheresis, and PBMCs were isolated by Ficoll-Histopaque density gradient centrifugation and then cryopreserved in liquid nitrogen vapor phase. TCR CDR3 regions were amplified from genomic DNA by multiplex PCR using the deep immunoSEQ assay. For each cell subset, the extracted genomic DNA was distributed evenly across all wells of several immunoSEQ 96-well plates, and each plate served as one replicate. For unsorted PBMC, 250 to 300 ng of genomic DNA, equivalent to about 30,000 T cell genomes, went into each replicate PCR. Genomic DNA from unsorted PBMC was sequenced over ten immunoSEQ deep assay plates. The purified libraries were quantified using a Qubit 3.0 fluorometer, sized with a Bioanalyzer 2100, and then quantified again using the KAPA Library Quantification kit. A separate single-read 150-cycle Illumina NextSeq 550 flow cell was used to sequence each immunoSEQ 96-well plate. Regarding the original processing steps: The immunoSEQ output contained only junctional sequences without quality scores, so filtering could not match that applied to full-length reads. Sequences were annotated with PyIR, a Python wrapper for IgBLAST v1.9, and V/J genes and CDR3 were assigned using IMGT germline references. Reads were filtered out if the reads had weak V/J assignments (E-value above 1e-6), no CDR3, stop codons, out-of-frame junctions, or ambiguous translated residues. V3J clonotypes were defined as sequences sharing the same inferred V gene, J gene, and CDR3 amino acid sequence. To compute the percentage overlap between repertoires, the number of shared unique clonotypes was divided by the size of the smaller repertoire. Repertoire richness was assessed with RTK rarefaction, the Chao1 estimator, and Recon v2.1 estimates of unobserved clonotypes. Entries here come from immuneACCESS through TCRdb and include only in-frame sequences with V and J called. Some clones fail to appear in such tables; in the studies checked, an unresolved V gene covers under half of the shortfall, and the cause of the remainder is unknown. D and trimming were read from the DNA, whereas the V and J calls and clone size are those reported in that table. This sample has 520,000 or so clones in its table, and 70% to 80% of those were observed once. Approximately 13% of the sample is taken by the ten largest.

This sample is part of a study of shared clonotypes between healthy human individuals (dated by TCRdb to the early 2020s). Background on the whole study: Two women and a few men aged 18 to 49 years were included in the cohort. To increase sequencing depth and limit assay-specific biases, TCR repertoire library preparation and sequencing were carried out by different laboratories using diverse techniques. The study deeply sequenced blood TCR repertoires of several healthy adults to estimate repertoire size and the extent of clonotype sharing between individuals. Between about 0.9 and 8.9 billion PBMCs per donor were obtained by leukapheresis.

Results the study describes overall, beyond this receptor: Because the study included only a small number of donors, the genetic and exposure-history diversity represented was limited. Only blood was sampled, and tissue TCR repertoires likely differ from those in blood. Pairwise subsampling indicated that sequencing depth was expected to affect the degree of clonotype sharing among donors.

The CDR3 covers 15 residues, taking in both the cysteine and the phenylalanine. The entry retains the CDR3 DNA only, 45 bases that are in frame from base 1. CDR1 MDHEN and CDR2 SYDVKM were looked up in the germline V gene. Trimming accounts for 6 bases at V and 5 bases at J, while the number of junction bases matched to no gene is 5. The sequence is built from TRBV28 and TRBJ1-5, with 12 bases aligning to TRBD1. The receptor comes from a woman aged 40 to 50 in good health. Some clones in this sample may be carry-over from other donors' samples. Material: PBMCs. The CDR3 region has the sequence CASRPGTGGDQPQHF. The DNA is TGTGCCAGCAGACCCGGGACAGGGGGCGATCAGCCCCAGCATTTT.